These T cell receptor beta chains were read from a single sample in a study of PD-1 blockade in classical Hodgkin lymphoma. The repertoire was sequenced with immunoSEQ multiplex PCR; TCRdb's copy has only in-frame clones and lacks some. The data show some 8,500 clones, with about 80% seen just once and 12% held by the top ten. This sample comprised CD4+ T cells from blood, obtained at baseline. These receptors came from a human donor with classical Hodgkin lymphoma. Each CDR3 is given with its conserved first and last residue. The order of the fields is V gene, J gene, D gene, clone size, CDR3 protein, CDR3 DNA. D genes are given only for firm matches. The size entry is marked missing in some rows and otherwise reads once, few, many or a size class.

TRBV5-8	TRBJ1-3	-	-	CASSLQLGNTIYF	TGTGCCAGCAGCTTGCAACTTGGAAACACCATATATTTT
TRBV6-5	TRBJ2-6	-	-	CASSYEVYGANVLTF	TGTGCCAGCAGTTATGAGGTCTATGGGGCCAACGTCCTGACTTTC
TRBV2	TRBJ2-3	TRBD2	once	CASSLLAGGDTQYF	TGTGCCAGCAGCCTACTAGCGGGAGGAGATACGCAGTATTTT
TRBV11-2	TRBJ2-7	TRBD2	-	CASSLTVAGEQYF	TGTGCCAGCAGCTTAACTGTAGCGGGTGAGCAGTACTTC
TRBV25-1	TRBJ2-2	TRBD1	-	CASICPSNTGTEGGELFF	TGTGCCAGCATTTGTCCCTCCAATACCGGGACAGAAGGCGGGGAGCTGTTTTTT
TRBV29-1	TRBJ2-2	-	-	CSGGQNTGELFF	TGCAGCGGGGGACAGAACACCGGGGAGCTGTTTTTT
TRBV18	TRBJ2-1	TRBD2	-	CASSLLQTSGNNNEQFF	TGTGCCAGCTCACTCCTTCAGACTAGCGGGAATAACAATGAGCAGTTCTTC
TRBV18	TRBJ1-6	TRBD1	once	CASSPLVQGLNSPLHF	TGTGCCAGCTCACCACTGGTACAGGGGCTTAATTCACCCCTCCACTTT
TRBV5-1	TRBJ1-5	-	-	CASSRNGQGNQPQHF	TGCGCCAGCAGCCGCAATGGGCAGGGGAATCAGCCCCAGCATTTT
TRBV6-1	TRBJ1-2	-	-	CASQGTPNNYGYTF	TGTGCCAGCCAGGGGACACCGAATAACTATGGCTACACCTTC
TRBV6-4	TRBJ2-3	-	-	CASSDGGPPDTQYF	TGTGCCAGCAGTGACGGGGGGCCCCCGGATACGCAGTATTTT
TRBV7-8	TRBJ1-2	-	-	CASSPDRPGYGYTF	TGTGCCAGCAGCCCGGACCGCCCGGGCTATGGCTACACCTTC
TRBV29-1	TRBJ2-1	-	-	CSVSRVYNEQFF	TGCAGCGTTAGCAGGGTCTACAATGAGCAGTTCTTC
TRBV6-5	TRBJ2-1	TRBD2	-	CASSLAGGIYNEQFF	TGTGCCAGCAGCTTAGCGGGAGGGATTTACAATGAGCAGTTCTTC
TRBV6-5	TRBJ2-1	-	-	CASRQPGSEQFF	TGTGCCAGCAGACAACCCGGGAGTGAGCAGTTCTTC
TRBV9	TRBJ2-3	TRBD2	-	CASSVAPGGRDTQYF	TGTGCCAGCAGCGTAGCGCCGGGAGGGAGAGATACGCAGTATTTT
TRBV6-1	TRBJ2-7	-	-	CASSEATSYEQYF	TGTGCCAGCAGTGAAGCGACTAGCTACGAGCAGTACTTC
TRBV6-1	TRBJ1-1	TRBD1	few	CASRWGQMNTEAFF	TGTGCCAGCAGATGGGGACAGATGAACACTGAAGCTTTCTTT
TRBV5-1	TRBJ2-7	TRBD1	-	CASSLITGGYEQYF	TGCGCCAGCAGCTTGATCACAGGGGGATACGAGCAGTACTTC
TRBV19	TRBJ2-7	-	-	CASSTTVFHEQYF	TGTGCCAGTAGTACGACAGTCTTCCACGAGCAGTACTTC
TRBV2	TRBJ1-1	-	few	CASRLGTPNTEAFF	TGTGCCAGCAGATTGGGTACCCCGAACACTGAAGCTTTCTTT
TRBV6-4	TRBJ2-1	TRBD2	-	CASSDGAGVYNEQFF	TGTGCCAGCAGTGACGGTGCGGGGGTGTACAATGAGCAGTTCTTC
TRBV28	TRBJ1-1	-	-	CASSPHNGFEAFF	TGTGCCAGCAGTCCCCACAACGGGTTTGAAGCTTTCTTT
TRBV2	TRBJ2-7	-	-	CASSDLRPWQQYF	TGTGCCAGCAGTGACCTTAGGCCCTGGCAGCAGTACTTC
TRBV10-3	TRBJ1-1	-	few	CAARGSGGYATEAFF	TGTGCCGCCCGGGGATCCGGGGGGTATGCCACTGAAGCTTTCTTT
TRBV5-1	TRBJ2-7	-	-	CASSLGQSYEQYF	TGCGCCAGCAGCTTGGGACAGTCTTACGAGCAGTACTTC
TRBV19	TRBJ1-5	TRBD1	-	CASSPISGQGNPQHF	TGTGCCAGTAGTCCTATCTCAGGACAGGGTAATCCCCAGCATTTT
TRBV2	TRBJ1-5	-	-	CASMRGDQPQHF	TGTGCCAGCATGAGGGGCGATCAGCCCCAGCATTTT
TRBV19	TRBJ1-1	-	-	CASSPPPVFNTEAFF	TGTGCCAGTAGTCCACCCCCCGTTTTTAACACTGAAGCTTTCTTT
TRBV28	TRBJ2-5	TRBD1	-	CASSRDSVSETQYF	TGTGCCAGCAGTCGGGACAGTGTGTCTGAGACCCAGTACTTC
TRBV29-1	TRBJ2-5	-	-	CSVGIGETQYF	TGCAGCGTTGGAATCGGGGAGACCCAGTACTTC
TRBV7-9	TRBJ2-1	TRBD2	few	CASSFRIAGGQNEQFF	TGTGCCAGCAGCTTTCGCATAGCGGGAGGACAAAATGAGCAGTTCTTC
TRBV10-3	TRBJ1-1	-	-	CAISGWGNTEAFF	TGTGCCATCAGTGGGTGGGGGAACACTGAAGCTTTCTTT
TRBV6-5	TRBJ1-2	TRBD1	-	CASSYQGAYGYTF	TGTGCCAGCAGTTACCAGGGGGCGTATGGCTACACCTTC
TRBV29-1	TRBJ1-4	TRBD1	-	CSARQGTNEKLFF	TGCAGCGCCCGACAGGGGACAAATGAAAAACTGTTTTTT
TRBV10-3	TRBJ2-1	TRBD2	-	CAIRLSGWSDEQFF	TGTGCCATCAGACTTAGCGGGTGGAGTGATGAGCAGTTCTTC
TRBV28	TRBJ1-1	-	-	CASSSLDLNTEAFF	TGTGCCAGCAGTTCACTGGACCTGAACACTGAAGCTTTCTTT
TRBV28	TRBJ2-7	-	-	CASSPTYYEQYF	TGTGCCAGCAGTCCGACCTACTACGAGCAGTACTTC
TRBV19	TRBJ1-2	-	once	CASSIVGGRDGYTF	TGTGCCAGTAGTATAGTGGGGGGTCGGGATGGCTACACCTTC
TRBV6-1	TRBJ2-4	-	-	CASSASWMSGRLNIQYF	TGTGCCAGCAGTGCGTCGTGGATGTCGGGACGGTTAAACATTCAGTACTTC
TRBV28	TRBJ2-3	TRBD2	-	CASSTTSGTTDTQYF	TGTGCCAGCAGCACGACTAGCGGGACCACAGATACGCAGTATTTT
TRBV28	TRBJ2-3	TRBD2	-	CASSLWLAGALVTDTQYF	TGTGCCAGCAGTTTATGGCTAGCGGGAGCCCTCGTCACAGATACGCAGTATTTT
TRBV2	TRBJ2-1	TRBD2	-	CASGEGRYNEQFF	TGTGCCAGCGGGGAGGGCCGATACAATGAGCAGTTCTTC
TRBV28	TRBJ2-7	-	-	CASSLFEGYEQYF	TGTGCCAGCAGTTTATTTGAGGGGTACGAGCAGTACTTC
TRBV28	TRBJ1-6	-	once	CASSFQGRSPLHF	TGTGCCAGCAGTTTCCAGGGGAGATCACCCCTCCACTTT
TRBV18	TRBJ1-3	-	-	CASSQTARTGNTIYF	TGTGCCAGCTCCCAGACGGCGCGGACAGGAAACACCATATATTTT
TRBV4-1	TRBJ2-3	TRBD1	-	CASSALKGTGGASTDTQYF	TGCGCCAGCAGCGCACTAAAGGGGACAGGTGGAGCTAGCACAGATACGCAGTATTTT
TRBV30	TRBJ2-1	TRBD2	-	CAWSYRREGEQFF	TGTGCCTGGAGCTATCGGCGGGAGGGTGAGCAGTTCTTC
TRBV4-1	TRBJ2-7	-	-	CASSRYLGTSAYEQYF	TGCGCCAGCAGCCGCTACTTGGGGACTTCCGCCTACGAGCAGTACTTC
TRBV7-2	TRBJ1-6	-	-	CASSSTGAPLHF	TGTGCCAGCAGCTCGACAGGAGCGCCCCTCCACTTT
TRBV7-9	TRBJ1-4	-	-	CASSLRLQDSEKLFF	TGTGCCAGCAGCTTACGACTCCAAGACAGTGAAAAACTGTTTTTT
TRBV5-1	TRBJ2-2	-	-	CASSSANTGELFF	TGCGCCAGCAGCTCGGCGAACACCGGGGAGCTGTTTTTT
TRBV18	TRBJ1-2	TRBD1	-	CASSPRRAGGVYGYTF	TGTGCCAGCTCACCCCGAAGGGCAGGGGGCGTCTATGGCTACACCTTC
TRBV5-1	TRBJ2-5	-	-	CASSSLRSIQETQYF	TGCGCCAGCAGCTCGCTCCGGTCTATACAAGAGACCCAGTACTTC
TRBV28	TRBJ2-7	TRBD1	-	CASSPTGSSYEQYF	TGTGCCAGCAGTCCGACAGGGAGCTCCTACGAGCAGTACTTC
TRBV10-3	TRBJ2-3	TRBD2	-	CAIRRTSGSGDTQYF	TGTGCCATCAGACGGACTAGCGGGAGTGGAGATACGCAGTATTTT
TRBV7-7	TRBJ2-2	TRBD2	-	CASSLNPSGRANTGELFF	TGTGCTAGCAGCTTGAACCCTAGCGGGAGGGCGAACACCGGGGAGCTGTTTTTT
TRBV28	TRBJ2-7	TRBD2	-	CASSAHGRSKLEQYF	TGTGCCAGCAGCGCCCACGGGAGGTCTAAACTCGAGCAGTACTTC
TRBV19	TRBJ2-3	-	-	CASSVGLSTDTQYF	TGTGCCAGTAGTGTCGGACTGAGCACAGATACGCAGTATTTT
TRBV6-5	TRBJ2-7	TRBD2	-	CASSRTSGSSYEQYF	TGTGCCAGCAGCCGGACTAGCGGGAGCTCCTACGAGCAGTACTTC